The rows below give T cell receptor beta chains drawn from one sample of a study of T-cell reconstitution after alpha-beta-depleted transplantation in children. TCRdb used MiXCR to reprocess the PCR reads, holding one entry per CDR3 protein. The sample has roughly 350,000 distinct CDR3 sequences; roughly 17% are singletons. The sample in question was PBMCs, mostly from graft donor cells, obtained 360 days after TCRalphabeta/CD19-depleted stem cell transplant. All receptors come from a male patient aged 2-10 years who had a stem cell transplant for acute lymphoblastic leukemia, so the T cells may come from the graft donor. CDR3s include the opening cysteine and the closing phenylalanine or tryptophan. Each record gives: clone size, CDR3 length, V gene, J gene, D gene, CDR3 DNA, CDR3 protein. D genes are given only for firm matches. Clone size appears in some rows only: once, few, many, or a class for an expanded clone.

>few|15|TRBV20-1|TRBJ2-3|.
TGCAGTGCTAGTTGGGCTAGCGCTTCCACAGATACGCAGTATTTT
CSASWASASTDTQYF
>.|13|TRBV7-3|TRBJ2-3|.
TGTGCCAGCAGCTTAGCGTTACGCGGTACGCAGTATTTT
CASSLALRGTQYF
>.|12|TRBV6-2/TRBV6-3|TRBJ2-1|.
TGTGCCAGCAGTTACAGGGACCATGAGCAGTTCTTC
CASSYRDHEQFF
>once|14|TRBV6-4|TRBJ1-2|TRBD1
TGTGCCAGCAGCGACGGAGGGGGCCCTAGTGGCTACACCTTC
CASSDGGGPSGYTF
>few|14|TRBV29-1|TRBJ2-3|.
TGCAGCGTTTCCGACGGGCGGGGCACAGATACGCAGTATTTT
CSVSDGRGTDTQYF
>few|17|TRBV4-1|TRBJ2-7|TRBD1
TGCGCCAGCAGCCAAGGGTTTAACCGGGACAGGCCTTACGAGCAGTACTTC
CASSQGFNRDRPYEQYF
>few|16|TRBV5-1|TRBJ1-3|.
TGCGCCAGCAGCTTGGGACGCGACTACTCTGGAAACACCATATATTTT
CASSLGRDYSGNTIYF
>few|17|TRBV5-6|TRBJ2-3|TRBD2
TGTGCCAGCAGCCCCGCGGAGCCTAGCGGAAACACAGATACGCAGTATTTT
CASSPAEPSGNTDTQYF
>.|13|TRBV28|TRBJ2-5|.
TGTGCCAGCTCTTTCGGGCTAGCGGAGACCCAGTACTTC
CASSFGLAETQYF
>few|13|TRBV20-1|TRBJ2-4|.
TGCAGTGCTACGGGTACGGGGGAAAACATTCAGTACTTC
CSATGTGENIQYF
>.|14|TRBV7-2|TRBJ2-7|TRBD2
TGTGCCAGCAGCCACTCTAGCGGGGCATACGAGCAGTACTTC
CASSHSSGAYEQYF
>many|12|TRBV4-3|TRBJ2-1|.
TGCGCCAGCAGCCAAGTGGTAAATGAGCAGTTCTTC
CASSQVVNEQFF
>few|16|TRBV20-1|TRBJ2-7|.
TGCAGTGCTACCGACAATTCCGGGGCCTACTCCTACGAGCAGTACTTC
CSATDNSGAYSYEQYF
>once|13|TRBV30|TRBJ2-7|.
TGTGCCTGGAGTAACGGGATCCAGGGCGAGCAGTACTTC
CAWSNGIQGEQYF
>.|20|TRBV20-1|TRBJ2-4|TRBD1
TGCAGTGCTAGTGATAGAACCCGGGACAGGGTGAGGGAAGCCAAAAACATTCAGTACTTC
CSASDRTRDRVREAKNIQYF
>.|13|TRBV4-3|TRBJ1-1|.
TGCGCCAGCAGCCATGAGAGGTGGACTGAAGCTTTCTTT
CASSHERWTEAFF
>few|17|TRBV19|TRBJ2-3|.
TGTGCCAGTAGTCCAGGACGAGGGAGCGCTAGCACAGATACGCAGTATTTT
CASSPGRGSASTDTQYF
>.|14|TRBV7-9|TRBJ1-1|.
TGTGCCAGCAGCTTCCCACGGAATAACACTGAAGCTTTCTTT
CASSFPRNNTEAFF
>few|16|TRBV4-1|TRBJ1-3|.
TGCGCCAGCAGCCAAGAGTGGCGCACGAATGGAAACACCATATATTTT
CASSQEWRTNGNTIYF
>few|14|TRBV6-2/TRBV6-3|TRBJ2-3|.
TGTGCCAGCATTGGGGGAGATAGCACAGATACGCAGTATTTT
CASIGGDSTDTQYF
>.|14|TRBV5-1|TRBJ2-7|.
TGCGCCAGCAGCTTGTCGCTCGGCAGATACGAGCAGTACTTC
CASSLSLGRYEQYF
>.|13|TRBV6-6|TRBJ2-3|.
TGTGCCAGCAATTACATCGACACAGATACGCAGTATTTT
CASNYIDTDTQYF
>few|15|TRBV12-3/TRBV12-4|TRBJ2-5|.
TGTGCCAGCAGCCCACGGTGGGCGGGACCACGGACCCAGTACTTC
CASSPRWAGPRTQYF
>few|14|TRBV7-2|TRBJ2-7|.
TGTGCCAGCAGCTTAAGGGAGGTATCCTACGAGCAGTACTTC
CASSLREVSYEQYF
>many|14|TRBV9|TRBJ2-1|TRBD2
TGTGCCAGCAGCGTCGGGACTAGGTACAATGAGCAGTTCTTC
CASSVGTRYNEQFF
>many|18|TRBV7-9|TRBJ2-1|TRBD2
TGTGCCAGCAGCCGCAGCTATCCCCCGGGACTACCTGACAATGAGCAGTTCTTC
CASSRSYPPGLPDNEQFF
>many|15|TRBV20-1|TRBJ1-1|TRBD1
TGCAGTGCTATTGGACAGGGAGGGTGGAACACTGAAGCTTTCTTT
CSAIGQGGWNTEAFF
>.|18|TRBV28|TRBJ2-7|TRBD2
TGTGCCAGCAGTTTCGTCGGCGGGACTAGCGGGTCTCTTTACGAGCAGTACTTC
CASSFVGGTSGSLYEQYF
>.|14|TRBV14|TRBJ2-7|.
TGTGCCAGCAGCCAAGGTGTGGCTATCTACGAGCAGTACTTC
CASSQGVAIYEQYF
>.|16|TRBV6-5|TRBJ2-5|.
TGTGCCAGCAGTTACTCGAAGGGTAATTATGGAGAGACCCAGTACTTC
CASSYSKGNYGETQYF
>few|17|TRBV19|TRBJ2-1|TRBD2
TGTGCCAGTAGTATAGATCGGCTAGCGGGAGTGTACAATGAGCAGTTCTTC
CASSIDRLAGVYNEQFF
>.|14|TRBV28|TRBJ2-7|TRBD1
TGTGCCAGCAGGCGGACAGGGGAGTACGACGAGCAGTACTTC
CASRRTGEYDEQYF
>many|15|TRBV20-1|TRBJ1-5|.
TGCAGTGCTAGAGATGGGTGGGCAGGGTGGAAGCCCCAGCATTTT
CSARDGWAGWKPQHF
>.|15|TRBV28|TRBJ1-5|.
TGTGCCAGCAGCTCGGACCGTATACCCAATCAGCCCCAGCATTTT
CASSSDRIPNQPQHF
>.|17|TRBV28|TRBJ2-7|.
TGTGCCAGTGCGGTCCAGGGGGAGGGACTATGGGGCTACGAGCAGTACTTC
CASAVQGEGLWGYEQYF
>few|13|TRBV28|TRBJ2-1|TRBD1
TGTGCCAGCCGGGACAGCGCCTACAATGAGCAGTTCTTC
CASRDSAYNEQFF
>few|15|TRBV4-3|TRBJ2-1|TRBD2
TGCGCCAGCAGTCGAAGCGGGAGGGCTTACAATGAGCAGTTCTTC
CASSRSGRAYNEQFF
>many|17|TRBV4-1|TRBJ2-5|.
TGCGCCAGCAGCCAAGATGGACGTTTCGGAGTGGGAGAGACCCAGTACTTC
CASSQDGRFGVGETQYF
>many|12|TRBV7-8|TRBJ2-5|.
TGTGCCAGCAGCTTCGACTCTGGGACCCAGTACTTC
CASSFDSGTQYF
>many|11|TRBV5-6|TRBJ2-1|.
TGTGCCAGCGGTTCCTACAATGAGCAGTTCTTC
CASGSYNEQFF
>.|17|TRBV12-3/TRBV12-4|TRBJ2-5|TRBD2
TGTGCCAGCATCTCCGGGACTAGCGGGAGGGCCACAGAGACCCAGTACTTC
CASISGTSGRATETQYF
>few|12|TRBV20-1|TRBJ2-5|TRBD1
TGCAGTGCTGACAGGGATCAAGAGACCCAGTACTTC
CSADRDQETQYF
>.|12|TRBV20-1|TRBJ2-1|TRBD1
TGCAGTGCTAGCCAGGGGGCCTATGAGCAGTTCTTC
CSASQGAYEQFF
>many|15|TRBV5-6|TRBJ1-1|.
TGTGCCAGCAGCTTTGTGGAGAATCGGAACACTGAAGCTTTCTTT
CASSFVENRNTEAFF
>few|14|TRBV29-1|TRBJ2-1|.
TGCAGCGTTGAAGAAATGGGGGCGGGAAAGATGCTGTTCTTC
CSVEEMGAGKMLFF
>few|11|TRBV20-1|TRBJ2-7|.
TGCAGTGCAGTGCTGGCCGTCGAGCAGTACTTC
CSAVLAVEQYF
>few|14|TRBV4-2|TRBJ1-2|.
TGTGCCAGCAGCTACCTGACGGAGGCCGGGGGCTACACCTTC
CASSYLTEAGGYTF
>.|15|TRBV12-3/TRBV12-4|TRBJ2-1|.
TGTGCCAGCAGTTTAGCGAGGGGGACGCTCAGGGAGCAGTTCTTC
CASSLARGTLREQFF
>few|15|TRBV9|TRBJ2-5|.
TGTGCCAGCAGCTTTCAACCGGGTCCCCAAGAGACCCAGTACTTC
CASSFQPGPQETQYF
>.|14|TRBV5-1|TRBJ2-7|TRBD1
TGCGCCAGCAGCTTGGTTGGGACAGCAGGGGAGCAGTACTTC
CASSLVGTAGEQYF
>.|18|TRBV18|TRBJ1-4|TRBD1
TGTGCCAGCTCGCCGGGACAGGGGCTTCTTGCGGCTAATGAAAAACTGTTTTTT
CASSPGQGLLAANEKLFF
>few|11|TRBV12-3/TRBV12-4|TRBJ2-3|.
TGTGCCAGCAGGTTGGGAGATACGCAGTATTTT
CASRLGDTQYF
>many|13|TRBV4-3|TRBJ2-3|.
TGCGCCAGCAGCCGAGTGCAGGAGGATACGCAGTATTTT
CASSRVQEDTQYF
>few|13|TRBV4-3|TRBJ2-7|TRBD1
TGCGCCAGCAGCCAAGGGCACAGGGGTGAGCAGTACTTC
CASSQGHRGEQYF
>many|17|TRBV5-1|TRBJ2-1|TRBD2
TGCGCCAGCAGCTTCCGACTAGCGGGAGGCTCCTACAATGAGCAGTTCTTC
CASSFRLAGGSYNEQFF